This T cell receptor beta chain came from a study of CD8 T cells in Susac syndrome. Points from the study as a whole: It was acknowledged in the study that its TCR sequencing and HLA analysis involved a relatively small number of individuals.

Germline CDR1 is SGHTA and CDR2 is FQGNSA. J gave up 5 bases and V 3 bases, and 16 bases lay outside the gene matches. The CDR3 runs 18 residues. RNA was extracted with the RNeasy kit, and a quantity of about 0.45 to 1 ug was reverse transcribed using random hexamers. One entry per CDR3 protein results from TCRdb running MiXCR on the immunoSEQ multiplex PCR reads. Among around 200,000 distinct CDR3 sequences listed, 92% were seen once. In the case of this clonotype: As yet, its antigen is unknown.

The sequence was collected from a human donor with multiple sclerosis. The source material was CD8+ T cells from PBMCs. The chain couples TRBV7-2 to TRBJ2-5; TRBD1 matches at 9 bases. The CDR3 coding sequence is TGTGCCAGCAGCTTCAACACCTTAGTACAGGGGGCGCTCGAGACCCAGTACTTC. Encoded protein: CASSFNTLVQGALETQYF.